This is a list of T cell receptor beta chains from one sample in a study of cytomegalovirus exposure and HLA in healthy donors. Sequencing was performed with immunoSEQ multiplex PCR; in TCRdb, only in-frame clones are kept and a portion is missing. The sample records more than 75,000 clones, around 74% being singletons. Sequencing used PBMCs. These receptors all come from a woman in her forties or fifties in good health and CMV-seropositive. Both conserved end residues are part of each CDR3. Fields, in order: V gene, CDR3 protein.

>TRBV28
CASSSIREEYNEQFF
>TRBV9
CASSPGGGGRENEQFF
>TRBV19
CASSPRSGSTSNEQFF
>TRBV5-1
CASSLALRDEQFF
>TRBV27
CATGTARDYGYTF
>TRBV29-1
CSVVPGSNYGYTF
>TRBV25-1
CASEDRSGSYEQYF
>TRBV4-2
CASSQETPGLAGSEQYF
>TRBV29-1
CSVEAPLSTEAFF
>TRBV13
CASSFRDRGNTIYF
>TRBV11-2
CASSLTGGFQETQYF
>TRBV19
CASSTTDYQETQYF
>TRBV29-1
CSVGQQNTEAFF
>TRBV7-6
CASRFLAGVADTGELFF
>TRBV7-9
CASSQGGGEGEQYF
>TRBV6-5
CASSETGQGYEQYF
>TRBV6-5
CASSYLAGGPHEQYF
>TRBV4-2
CASSQPGTGATNEKLFF
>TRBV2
CASSGRERQTNEKLFF
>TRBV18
CASSPGGGKNNEQFF
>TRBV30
CAWARDRAETQYF
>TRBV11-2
CASSLVGGPRYNEQFF
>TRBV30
CAWSERGNQPQHF
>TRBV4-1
CASSQDAMVAGYEQYF